These T cell receptor beta chains were read from a single sample in a study of somatic mutations in cytotoxic T cells in rheumatoid arthritis. Produced via immunoSEQ multiplex PCR; TCRdb's table is partial and in-frame only. The sample holds around 21,000 clones, about four fifths seen once. Input material: CD8+ T cells sorted from blood. The receptor source for this set is an adult with rheumatoid arthritis. Each CDR3 is given with its conserved first and last residue. D genes are given only for firm matches. The size field is filled for only some rows; it gives once, few, many or a size class.

D | J | V | size | CDR3 | DNA
- | TRBJ2-1 | TRBV27 | few | CASSFLESYEQFF | TGTGCCAGCAGTTTTCTAGAAAGCTATGAGCAGTTCTTC
- | TRBJ2-5 | TRBV6-5 | - | CASSYSGNQETQYF | TGTGCCAGCAGTTACTCCGGGAACCAAGAGACCCAGTACTTC
- | TRBJ2-5 | TRBV15 | - | CATSRGGELTQYF | TGTGCCACCAGCAGAGGGGGTGAGCTGACCCAGTACTTC
- | TRBJ2-7 | TRBV19 | - | CASSLNRDEQYF | TGTGCCAGTAGCCTAAACAGGGACGAGCAGTACTTC
- | TRBJ2-2 | TRBV27 | few | CASSLGYGRANRNTGELFF | TGTGCCAGCAGTTTAGGATACGGGCGCGCAAACCGGAACACCGGGGAGCTGTTTTTT
TRBD1 | TRBJ2-2 | TRBV18 | - | CASSKTGGSTGELFF | TGTGCCAGCTCAAAGACAGGGGGAAGCACCGGGGAGCTGTTTTTT
TRBD2 | TRBJ2-2 | TRBV7-9 | - | CASTGLAEKSGELFF | TGTGCCAGCACCGGCCTAGCGGAGAAGAGCGGGGAGCTGTTTTTT
- | TRBJ2-3 | TRBV7-9 | - | CATERGRDTQYF | TGTGCCACCGAAAGGGGTAGGGATACGCAGTATTTT
- | TRBJ1-1 | TRBV5-6 | - | CASSLDMNTEAFF | TGTGCCAGCAGCTTGGATATGAACACTGAAGCTTTCTTT
TRBD2 | TRBJ2-1 | TRBV4-2 | few | CASSPLAGGRNEQFF | TGTGCCAGCAGTCCCCTAGCGGGAGGGCGTAATGAGCAGTTCTTC
TRBD2 | TRBJ2-7 | TRBV27 | - | CASTHVFPTSGSYEQYF | TGTGCCAGCACCCACGTATTCCCAACTAGCGGGAGTTACGAGCAGTACTTC
- | TRBJ1-2 | TRBV5-1 | few | CASSPGRVYGYTF | TGCGCCAGCAGCCCAGGCCGGGTCTATGGCTACACCTTC
- | TRBJ2-3 | TRBV7-2 | - | CASSSGLGTQYF | TGTGCCAGCAGCTCCGGGTTGGGTACGCAGTATTTT
TRBD2 | TRBJ2-7 | TRBV6-5 | - | CASSHLAGYEQYF | TGTGCCAGCAGTCACTTAGCGGGCTACGAGCAGTACTTC
- | TRBJ2-3 | TRBV25-1 | - | CASSQYPDTQYF | TGTGCCAGCAGTCAGTACCCAGATACGCAGTATTTT
- | TRBJ2-5 | TRBV7-9 | - | CASSTRTGREETQYF | TGTGCCAGCAGCACTAGGACAGGGAGGGAAGAGACCCAGTACTTC
- | TRBJ1-2 | TRBV11-2 | once | CASSFSNPQGSNYGYTF | TGTGCCAGCAGCTTCTCAAACCCCCAGGGGTCTAACTATGGCTACACCTTC
- | TRBJ2-1 | TRBV11-2 | - | CASSLVPNEQFF | TGTGCCAGCAGCTTAGTTCCCAATGAGCAGTTCTTC
TRBD2 | TRBJ2-7 | TRBV7-2 | - | CASSSSGGPYEQYF | TGTGCCAGCAGCTCTAGCGGGGGGCCCTACGAGCAGTACTTC
TRBD1 | TRBJ2-4 | TRBV11-2 | - | CASSLGTGAHIQYF | TGTGCCAGCAGCTTAGGGACAGGGGCTCACATTCAGTACTTC
- | TRBJ2-5 | TRBV7-9 | - | CASSVQETQYF | TGTGCCAGCAGCGTCCAAGAGACCCAGTACTTC
- | TRBJ2-3 | TRBV27 | - | CASSLIGFASTDTQYF | TGTGCCAGCAGTTTAATCGGTTTCGCTAGCACAGATACGCAGTATTTT
- | TRBJ1-1 | TRBV5-4 | - | CASRNWGARDLNTEAFF | TGTGCCAGCAGAAATTGGGGGGCCAGGGACTTGAACACTGAAGCTTTCTTT
- | TRBJ1-4 | TRBV6-5 | - | CASSLTQGLNEKLFF | TGTGCCAGCAGTCTGACACAGGGTCTTAATGAAAAACTGTTTTTT
TRBD2 | TRBJ2-7 | TRBV7-9 | - | CASSPRLAGGEEQYF | TGTGCCAGCAGCCCCCGACTAGCGGGGGGGGAAGAGCAGTACTTC
- | TRBJ2-7 | TRBV2 | - | CASSALGLGEEQYF | TGTGCCAGCAGCGCTCTGGGGCTAGGGGAGGAGCAGTACTTC
- | TRBJ1-1 | TRBV29-1 | - | CSVADMNTEAFF | TGCAGCGTGGCAGATATGAACACTGAAGCTTTCTTT
TRBD1 | TRBJ1-2 | TRBV4-3 | - | CASSQGQGYGYTF | TGCGCCAGCAGCCAAGGACAGGGATATGGCTACACCTTC
- | TRBJ2-1 | TRBV7-6 | - | CASSLVGAGAYNEQFF | TGTGCCAGCAGCTTGGTCGGGGCAGGAGCCTACAATGAGCAGTTCTTC
- | TRBJ1-1 | TRBV5-6 | - | CASSLLEGRYTEAFF | TGTGCCAGCAGCTTGTTGGAGGGTCGGTACACTGAAGCTTTCTTT
- | TRBJ1-1 | TRBV7-9 | few | CASSRGQNTEAFF | TGTGCCAGCAGCCGGGGACAGAACACTGAAGCTTTCTTT
- | TRBJ1-4 | TRBV5-4 | - | CASSIWTGEKLFF | TGTGCCAGCAGCATCTGGACGGGAGAAAAACTGTTTTTT
- | TRBJ2-7 | TRBV5-6 | - | CASSTGSPSYEQYF | TGTGCCAGCAGTACAGGGTCCCCGTCCTACGAGCAGTACTTC
- | TRBJ2-4 | TRBV27 | - | CASSRQGGVGGQNIQYF | TGTGCCAGCAGTCGTCAGGGAGGGGTAGGGGGCCAAAACATTCAGTACTTC
- | TRBJ2-2 | TRBV10-3 | - | CAISEIVGGELFF | TGTGCCATCAGTGAGATAGTGGGAGGGGAGCTGTTTTTT
- | TRBJ2-1 | TRBV7-9 | medium-sized | CASSLGVNEQFF | TGTGCCAGCAGCTTAGGGGTCAATGAGCAGTTCTTC
- | TRBJ1-2 | TRBV19 | - | CASSPTDATGANYGYTF | TGTGCCAGTAGTCCGACAGACGCCACTGGGGCTAACTATGGCTACACCTTC
TRBD1 | TRBJ1-5 | TRBV6-5 | - | CASSPGGDQPQHF | TGTGCCAGCAGCCCAGGGGGCGATCAGCCCCAGCATTTT
- | TRBJ1-4 | TRBV6-1 | - | CASSEGTASALNEKLFF | TGTGCCAGCAGTGAAGGGACGGCTTCAGCGCTTAATGAAAAACTGTTTTTT
TRBD1 | TRBJ2-1 | TRBV4-3 | - | CASSRKHRDRVHEQFF | TGCGCCAGCAGCCGCAAGCACCGGGACAGGGTTCATGAGCAGTTCTTC
- | TRBJ2-1 | TRBV4-3 | - | CASSQEASRTYNEQFF | TGCGCCAGCAGCCAAGAGGCTAGCCGAACCTACAATGAGCAGTTCTTC
- | TRBJ1-3 | TRBV5-5 | - | CASSSSFLPGNTIYF | TGTGCCAGCAGCTCATCATTCCTCCCTGGAAACACCATATATTTT